This entry concerns a single T cell receptor beta chain. Its antigen is undetermined. The entry originates in a study of CD8 T cells in ankylosing spondylitis. Study outcomes and limitations: In ankylosing spondylitis patients, matched synovial fluid reportedly showed significant enrichment of disease-linked clones. Earlier work had already found some motif variants in reactive arthritis synovial fluid and blood. Within peripheral blood, clones linked to disease were CD8+ and relatively rare.

A quantitative 5'-RACE method, one with molecular barcodes, was used to make TCR beta libraries. TCRdb analysed the 5' RACE reads with MiXCR anew, one entry per CDR3 protein. In the table there are about 30,000 distinct CDR3 sequences, 11% to 15% of which are singletons. The TCR comes from a male donor with ankylosing spondylitis or in good health (not recorded which). Sample: blood.

CDR3 protein: CASSPPGQGNTEAFF. CDR3 DNA: TGTGCCAGTAGCCCTCCGGGACAGGGTAACACTGAAGCTTTCTTT. The rearrangement uses TRBV19 and TRBJ1-1; TRBD1 aligns across 9 bases. CDR1 is LNHDA, CDR2 SQIVND, per germline (reference sequence). V lost 6 bases to trimming and J lost 2 bases; unmatched junction nucleotides: 7. The length of the CDR3 is 15 residues.